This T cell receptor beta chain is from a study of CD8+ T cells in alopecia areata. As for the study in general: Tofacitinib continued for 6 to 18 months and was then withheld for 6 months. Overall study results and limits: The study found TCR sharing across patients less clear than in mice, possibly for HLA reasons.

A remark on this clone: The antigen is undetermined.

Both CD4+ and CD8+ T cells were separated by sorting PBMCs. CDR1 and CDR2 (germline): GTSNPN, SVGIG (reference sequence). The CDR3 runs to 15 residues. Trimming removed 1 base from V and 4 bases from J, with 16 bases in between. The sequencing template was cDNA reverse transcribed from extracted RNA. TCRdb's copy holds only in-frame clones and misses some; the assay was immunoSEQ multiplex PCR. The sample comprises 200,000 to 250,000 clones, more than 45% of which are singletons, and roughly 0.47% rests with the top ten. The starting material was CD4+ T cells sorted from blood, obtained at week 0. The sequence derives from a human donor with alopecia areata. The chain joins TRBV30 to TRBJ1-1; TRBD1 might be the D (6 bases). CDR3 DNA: TGTGCCTGGAGTGAGGGATCACAGGGTATCACTGAAGCTTTCTTT. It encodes CAWSEGSQGITEAFF. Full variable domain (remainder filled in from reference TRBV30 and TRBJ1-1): SQTIHQWPATLVQPVGSPLSLECTVEGTSNPNLYWYRQAAGRGLQLLFYSVGIGQISSEVPQNLSASRPQDRQFILSSKKLLLSDSGFYLCAWSEGSQGITEAFFGQGTRLTVV.